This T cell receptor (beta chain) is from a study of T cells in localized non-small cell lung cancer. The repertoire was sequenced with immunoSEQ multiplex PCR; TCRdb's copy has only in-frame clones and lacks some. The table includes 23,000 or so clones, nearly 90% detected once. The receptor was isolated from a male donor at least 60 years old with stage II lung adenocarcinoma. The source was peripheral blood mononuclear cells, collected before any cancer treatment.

CDR3 nucleotides: TGCGCCAGCAGACGTAGCTCTAATGAAAAACTGTTTTTT. As protein: CASRRSSNEKLFF. The chain couples TRBV5-1 to TRBJ1-4; D is uncertain. V was shortened by 5 bases and J by 3 bases, with 8 bases between the two germline ends. The CDR3 extends over 13 amino acids. Looked up from germline, CDR1 is SGHRS and CDR2 is YFSETQ.